The TCR beta chain described here comes from a study of T-cell reconstitution after alpha-beta-depleted transplantation in children. Regarding the study as a whole: Newly made T cells mostly supplied T-cell counts and diversity one year after transplant. Reportedly, alpha-beta T cells present about two months post-transplant originated from several hundred expanded clones of graft origin. Surviving recipient T cells and thymic progenitors produced the high day-60 TCRbeta diversity seen in some patients.

A word on this clonotype: Its antigen remains unidentified.

TCRbeta library construction was performed incorporating unique molecular identifiers. A single record per CDR3 protein comes from TCRdb applying MiXCR to the PCR reads. The table records tens of thousands of distinct CDR3 sequences, less than 55% of them present only once. This receptor was taken from a male patient younger than 18 who had a stem cell transplant for acute lymphoblastic leukemia, so the T cells may come from the graft donor. Material: PBMCs, mostly from graft donor cells, obtained 360 days after TCRalphabeta/CD19-depleted stem cell transplant.

CDR3 region: CASSQGNGELFF. The DNA for the CDR3 is TGCGCCAGCAGCCAAGGGAATGGGGAGCTGTTTTTT. This chain uses TRBV4-3 with TRBJ2-2; D is uncertain. This CDR3 has 12 residues. With 1 base removed from V and 8 bases from J, the gap between germline ends came to 5 bases. Germline CDR1 and CDR2: LGHNA and YSLEER.